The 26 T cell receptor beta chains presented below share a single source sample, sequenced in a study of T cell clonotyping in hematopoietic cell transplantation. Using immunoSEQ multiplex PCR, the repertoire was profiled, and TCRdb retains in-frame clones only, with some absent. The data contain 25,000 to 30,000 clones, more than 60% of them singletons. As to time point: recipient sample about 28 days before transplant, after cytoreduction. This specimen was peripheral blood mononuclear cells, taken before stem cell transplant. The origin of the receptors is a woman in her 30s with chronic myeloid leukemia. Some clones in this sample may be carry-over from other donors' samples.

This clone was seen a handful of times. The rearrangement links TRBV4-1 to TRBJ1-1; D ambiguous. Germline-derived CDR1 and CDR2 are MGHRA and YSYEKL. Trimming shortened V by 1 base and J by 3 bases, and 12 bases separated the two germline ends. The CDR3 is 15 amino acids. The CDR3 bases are TGCGCCAGCAGCCAAGGAGGGCATGTGGACACTGAAGCTTTCTTT. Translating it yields CASSQGGHVDTEAFF.

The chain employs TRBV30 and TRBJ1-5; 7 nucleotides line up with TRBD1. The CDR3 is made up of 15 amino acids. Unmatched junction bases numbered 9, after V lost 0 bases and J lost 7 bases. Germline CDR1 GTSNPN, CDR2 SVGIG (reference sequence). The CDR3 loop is CAWSVGPGGGQPQHF. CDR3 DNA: TGTGCCTGGAGTGTAGGCCCAGGGGGTGGACAGCCCCAGCATTTT.

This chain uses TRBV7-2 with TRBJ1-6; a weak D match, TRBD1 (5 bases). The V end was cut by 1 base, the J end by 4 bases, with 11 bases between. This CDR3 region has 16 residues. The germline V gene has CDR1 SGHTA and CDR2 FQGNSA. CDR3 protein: CASSLDPRGYNSPLHF. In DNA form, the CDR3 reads TGTGCCAGCAGCTTAGACCCCCGGGGGTATAATTCACCCCTCCACTTT.

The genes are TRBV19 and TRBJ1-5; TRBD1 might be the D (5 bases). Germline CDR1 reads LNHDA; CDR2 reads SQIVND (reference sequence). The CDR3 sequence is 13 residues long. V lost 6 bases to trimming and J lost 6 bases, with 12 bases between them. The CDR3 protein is CASRETGVQPQHF. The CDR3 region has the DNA TGTGCCAGTAGGGAAACGGGGGTTCAGCCCCAGCATTTT.

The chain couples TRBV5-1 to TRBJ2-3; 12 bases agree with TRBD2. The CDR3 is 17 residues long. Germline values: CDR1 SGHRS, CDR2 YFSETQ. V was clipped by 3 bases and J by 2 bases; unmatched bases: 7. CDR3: CASSSQGTSGSTDTQYF. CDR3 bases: TGCGCCAGCAGCTCTCAGGGGACTAGCGGGTCCACAGATACGCAGTATTTT.

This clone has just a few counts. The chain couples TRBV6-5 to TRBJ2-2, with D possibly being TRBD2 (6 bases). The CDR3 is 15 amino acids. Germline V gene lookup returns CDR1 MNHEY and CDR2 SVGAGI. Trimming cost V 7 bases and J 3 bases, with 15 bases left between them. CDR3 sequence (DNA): TGTGCCAGCACTTCAACGGGACTCCACACCGGGGAGCTGTTTTTT. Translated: CASTSTGLHTGELFF.

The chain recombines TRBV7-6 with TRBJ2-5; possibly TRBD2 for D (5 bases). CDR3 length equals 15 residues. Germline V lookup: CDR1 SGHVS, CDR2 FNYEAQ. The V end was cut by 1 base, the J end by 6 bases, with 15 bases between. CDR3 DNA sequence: TGTGCCAGCAGCTTAGAATTATTAGGGAGCCAGACCCAGTACTTC. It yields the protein CASSLELLGSQTQYF.

The CDR3 loop reads CASSLMTGIYEQYF. The DNA for the CDR3 is TGTGCCAGCAGCTTGATGACAGGAATCTACGAGCAGTACTTC. V usage is TRBV5-6 and J usage is TRBJ2-7, with D possibly matching TRBD1 (6 bases). V was trimmed by 1 base and J by 3 bases, leaving 11 bases between them. This CDR3 comprises 14 residues. Germline V gene data show CDR1 as SGHDT and CDR2 as YYEEEE.

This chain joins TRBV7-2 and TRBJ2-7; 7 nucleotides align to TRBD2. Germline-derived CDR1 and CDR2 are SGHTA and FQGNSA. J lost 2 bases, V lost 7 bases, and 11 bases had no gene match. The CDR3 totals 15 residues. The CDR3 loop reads CASTTVVGGAYEQYF. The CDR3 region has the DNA TGTGCCAGCACCACGGTGGTGGGGGGGGCCTACGAGCAGTACTTC.

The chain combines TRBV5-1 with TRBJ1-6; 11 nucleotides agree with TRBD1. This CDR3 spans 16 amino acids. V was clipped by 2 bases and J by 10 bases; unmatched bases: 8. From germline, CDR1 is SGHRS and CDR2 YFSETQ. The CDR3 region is CASSLGTGGKGSPLHF. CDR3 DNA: TGCGCCAGCAGCTTAGGGACAGGGGGTAAAGGATCACCCCTCCACTTT.

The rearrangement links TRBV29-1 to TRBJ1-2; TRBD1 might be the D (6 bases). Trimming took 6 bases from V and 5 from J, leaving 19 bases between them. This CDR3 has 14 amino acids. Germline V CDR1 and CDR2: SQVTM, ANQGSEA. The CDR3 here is CSVKTGDTPYGYTF. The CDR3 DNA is TGCAGCGTCAAGACAGGAGATACCCCTTATGGCTACACCTTC.

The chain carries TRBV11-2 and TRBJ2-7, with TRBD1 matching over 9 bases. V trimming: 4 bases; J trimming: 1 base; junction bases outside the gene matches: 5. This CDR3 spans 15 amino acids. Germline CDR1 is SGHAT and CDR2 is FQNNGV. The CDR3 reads CASSSFGTGSYEQYF. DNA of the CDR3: TGTGCCAGCAGCTCCTTCGGGACAGGGTCCTACGAGCAGTACTTC.

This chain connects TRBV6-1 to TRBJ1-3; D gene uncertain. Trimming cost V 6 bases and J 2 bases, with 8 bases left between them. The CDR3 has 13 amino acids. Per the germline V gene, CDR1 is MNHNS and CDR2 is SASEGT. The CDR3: CASRPAAGNTIYF. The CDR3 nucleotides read TGTGCCAGCAGACCGGCCGCTGGAAACACCATATATTTT.

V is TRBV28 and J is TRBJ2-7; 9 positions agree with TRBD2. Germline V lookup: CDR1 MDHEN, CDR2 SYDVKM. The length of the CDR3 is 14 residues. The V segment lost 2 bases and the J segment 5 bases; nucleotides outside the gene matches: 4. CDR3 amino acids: CASSLTGLAHEQYF. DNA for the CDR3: TGTGCCAGCAGTTTAACGGGACTAGCCCACGAGCAGTACTTC.

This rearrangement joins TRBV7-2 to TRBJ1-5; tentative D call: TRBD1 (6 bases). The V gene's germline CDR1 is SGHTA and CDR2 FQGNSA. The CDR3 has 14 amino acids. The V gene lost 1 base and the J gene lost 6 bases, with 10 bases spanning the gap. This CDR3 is CASSLEGGGQPQHF. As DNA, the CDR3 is TGTGCCAGCAGCTTAGAGGGGGGCGGTCAGCCCCAGCATTTT. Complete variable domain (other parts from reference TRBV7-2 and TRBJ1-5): GAGVSQSPSNKVTEKGKDVELRCDPISGHTALYWYRQSLGQGLEFLIYFQGNSAPDKSGLPSDRFSAERTGGSVSTLTIQRTQQEDSAVYLCASSLEGGGQPQHFGDGTRLSIL.

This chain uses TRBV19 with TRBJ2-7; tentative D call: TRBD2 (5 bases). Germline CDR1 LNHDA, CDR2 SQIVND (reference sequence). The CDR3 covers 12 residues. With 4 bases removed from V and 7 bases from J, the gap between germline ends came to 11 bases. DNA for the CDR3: TGTGCCAGTAGTAGGGGTGGAGGTGAGCAGTACTTC. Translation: CASSRGGGEQYF.

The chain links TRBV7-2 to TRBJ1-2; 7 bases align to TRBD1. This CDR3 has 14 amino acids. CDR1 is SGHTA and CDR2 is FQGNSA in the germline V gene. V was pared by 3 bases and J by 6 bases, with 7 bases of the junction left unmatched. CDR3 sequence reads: CASSFRGLWNGYTF. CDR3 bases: TGTGCCAGCAGCTTTAGGGGGCTGTGGAATGGCTACACCTTC.

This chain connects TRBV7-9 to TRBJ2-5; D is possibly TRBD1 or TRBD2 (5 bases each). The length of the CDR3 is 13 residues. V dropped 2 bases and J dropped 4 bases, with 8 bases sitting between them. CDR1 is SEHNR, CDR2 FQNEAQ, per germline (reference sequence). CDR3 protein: CASSLFGAETQYF. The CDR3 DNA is TGTGCCAGCAGCTTATTCGGGGCAGAGACCCAGTACTTC.

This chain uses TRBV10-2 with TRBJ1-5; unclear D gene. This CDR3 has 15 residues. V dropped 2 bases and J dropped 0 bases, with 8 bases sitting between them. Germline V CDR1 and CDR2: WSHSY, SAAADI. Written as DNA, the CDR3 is TGCGCCAGCAGTGAGGCAGGACCTAGCAATCAGCCCCAGCATTTT. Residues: CASSEAGPSNQPQHF.

CDR3 coding DNA: TGTGCCAGCAGGGTGGACGGCCTTGGGGCCAACGTCCTGACTTTC. This codes for CASRVDGLGANVLTF. The chain combines TRBV2 with TRBJ2-6; no reliable D call. V lost 6 bases and J 3 bases, leaving 12 bases between the germline ends. There are 15 residues in the CDR3. The germline CDR1 and CDR2 sequences are SNHLY and FYNNEI. Full variable domain (remainder filled in from reference TRBV2 and TRBJ2-6): EPEVTQTPSHQVTQMGQEVILRCVPISNHLYFYWYRQILGQKVEFLVSFYNNEISEKSEIFDDQFSVERPDGSNFTLKIRSTKLEDSAMYFCASRVDGLGANVLTFGAGSRLTVL.

The CDR3 loop is CASSLGQGEGGYTF. In DNA, the CDR3 is TGTGCCAGCAGCTTGGGGCAGGGGGAAGGTGGCTACACCTTC. This chain connects TRBV5-4 to TRBJ1-2; 7 positions agree with TRBD1. Trimming took 0 bases from V and 7 from J; bases not matched to a gene: 6. The CDR3 runs 14 residues. Looked up from germline, CDR1 is SGHNT and CDR2 is YYREEE (reference sequence).

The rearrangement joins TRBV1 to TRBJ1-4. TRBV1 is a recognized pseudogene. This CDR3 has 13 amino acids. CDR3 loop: CTSAPGADEKLFF. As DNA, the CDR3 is TGCACCAGCGCTCCCGGGGCTGATGAAAAACTGTTTTTT.

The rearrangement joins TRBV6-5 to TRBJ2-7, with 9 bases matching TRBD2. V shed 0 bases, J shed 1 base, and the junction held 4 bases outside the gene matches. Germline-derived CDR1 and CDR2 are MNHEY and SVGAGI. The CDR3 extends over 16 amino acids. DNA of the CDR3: TGTGCCAGCAGTTACTCGGGACTAGCCTCATCCTACGAGCAGTACTTC. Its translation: CASSYSGLASSYEQYF.

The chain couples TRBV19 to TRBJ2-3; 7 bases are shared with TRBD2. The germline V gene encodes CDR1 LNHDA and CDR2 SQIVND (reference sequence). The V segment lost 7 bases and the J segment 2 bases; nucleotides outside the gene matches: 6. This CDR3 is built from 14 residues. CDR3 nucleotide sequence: TGTGCCAGTATGTCGCTAGCGGACACAGATACGCAGTATTTT. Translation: CASMSLADTDTQYF. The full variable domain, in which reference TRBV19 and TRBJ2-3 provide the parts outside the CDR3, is DGGITQSPKYLFRKEGQNVTLSCEQNLNHDAMYWYRQDPGQGLRLIYYSQIVNDFQKGDIAEGYSVSREKKESFPLTVTSAQKNPTAFYLCASMSLADTDTQYFGPGTRLTVL.

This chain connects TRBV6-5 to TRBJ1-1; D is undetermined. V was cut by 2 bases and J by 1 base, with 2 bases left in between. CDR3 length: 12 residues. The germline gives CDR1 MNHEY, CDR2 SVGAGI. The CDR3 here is CASSYANTEAFF. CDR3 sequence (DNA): TGTGCCAGCAGTTACGCGAACACTGAAGCTTTCTTT.

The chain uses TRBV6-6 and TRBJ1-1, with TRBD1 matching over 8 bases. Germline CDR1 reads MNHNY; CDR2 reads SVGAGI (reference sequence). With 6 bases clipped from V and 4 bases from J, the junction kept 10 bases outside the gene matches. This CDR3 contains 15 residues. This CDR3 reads CASSQSQGAATEAFF. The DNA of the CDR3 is TGTGCCAGCAGCCAATCTCAGGGGGCGGCCACTGAAGCTTTCTTT.